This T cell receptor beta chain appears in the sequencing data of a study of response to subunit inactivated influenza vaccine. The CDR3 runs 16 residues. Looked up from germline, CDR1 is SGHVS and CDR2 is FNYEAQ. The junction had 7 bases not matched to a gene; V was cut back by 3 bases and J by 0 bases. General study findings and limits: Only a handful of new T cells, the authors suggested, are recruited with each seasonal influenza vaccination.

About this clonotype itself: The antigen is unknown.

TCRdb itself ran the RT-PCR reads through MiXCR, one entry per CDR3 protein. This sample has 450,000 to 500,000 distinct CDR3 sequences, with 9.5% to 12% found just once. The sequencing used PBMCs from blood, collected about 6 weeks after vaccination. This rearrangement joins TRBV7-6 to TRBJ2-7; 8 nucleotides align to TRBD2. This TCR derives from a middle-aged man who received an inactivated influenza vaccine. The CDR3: CASSLGDSGISYEQYF. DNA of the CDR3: TGTGCCAGCAGCTTGGGTGATAGCGGGATCTCCTACGAGCAGTACTTC.